A single sample is the source of the 6 T cell receptor beta chains below, sequenced in a study of neurological immune-mediated disorders. A single record per CDR3 protein comes from TCRdb applying MiXCR to the 5' RACE reads. The sample has about 66,000 distinct CDR3 sequences; 3% to 5% are singletons. The source material was PBMCs. The receptors come from a man aged 25 to 40 with multiple sclerosis.

The sample holds many counts of this clonotype. The chain joins TRBV12-3 or TRBV12-4 to TRBJ1-2, with 8 positions matching TRBD1. The CDR3 spans 14 residues. V gave up 6 bases and J gave up 8 bases; unmatched junction bases: 11. CDR3 nucleotide sequence: TGTGCCAGCAGCTATGACAGGGGACTCGGGGGCTACACCTTC. This encodes CASSYDRGLGGYTF.

This clonotype came up many times. This chain connects TRBV9 to TRBJ2-7; 8 positions match TRBD2. This CDR3 has 18 residues. With 3 bases clipped from V and 6 bases from J, the junction kept 20 bases outside the gene matches. Germline loops: CDR1 SGDLS, CDR2 YYNGEE. DNA for the CDR3: TGTGCCAGCAGCGAGGCCCCTACCCCGGCGGGGGGTTATCGCGAGCAGTACTTC. Translation gives CASSEAPTPAGGYREQYF.

This clonotype was found many times. CDR3 residues: CSARDGRDETQYF. CDR3 nucleotide sequence: TGCAGTGCTAGGGACGGGAGGGACGAGACCCAGTACTTC. J is TRBJ2-5 and V is TRBV20-1; 8 nucleotides agree with TRBD2. V lost 3 bases, J lost 5 bases, and 5 bases stayed unmatched. Germline-derived CDR1 and CDR2 are DFQATT and SNEGSKA (reference sequence). This CDR3 region has 13 residues.

This clonotype was recorded at least ten times. CDR3 region: CAISYSGIPGEQYF. CDR3 nucleotides: TGTGCCATCAGTTACAGCGGGATCCCCGGGGAGCAGTACTTC. The chain is built from TRBV10-3 and TRBJ2-7; 7 bases agree with TRBD2. This CDR3 is built from 14 residues. V lost 5 bases and J lost 7; bases outside the gene matches: 11. Per the germline V gene, CDR1 is ENHRY and CDR2 is SYGVKD.

This clonotype has ten or more counts. The rearrangement joins TRBV20-1 to TRBJ2-1; 8 bases line up with TRBD1. This CDR3 has 15 amino acids. Unmatched junction bases numbered 7, after V lost 2 bases and J lost 4 bases. Germline CDR1 reads DFQATT; CDR2 reads SNEGSKA (reference sequence). The CDR3 spells CSARTDRGVYNEQFF. DNA of the CDR3: TGCAGTGCTAGAACCGACAGGGGCGTATACAATGAGCAGTTCTTC.

DNA for the CDR3: TGCAGTGCTGGCGAAAGGGGGTATCCCCTCCACTTT. Its protein product is CSAGERGYPLHF. This chain uses TRBV20-1 with TRBJ1-6, with D perhaps TRBD1 (6 bases). The CDR3 is made up of 12 amino acids. Trimming shortened V by 5 bases and J by 13 bases, and 15 bases separated the two germline ends. The germline V gene has CDR1 DFQATT and CDR2 SNEGSKA (reference sequence).